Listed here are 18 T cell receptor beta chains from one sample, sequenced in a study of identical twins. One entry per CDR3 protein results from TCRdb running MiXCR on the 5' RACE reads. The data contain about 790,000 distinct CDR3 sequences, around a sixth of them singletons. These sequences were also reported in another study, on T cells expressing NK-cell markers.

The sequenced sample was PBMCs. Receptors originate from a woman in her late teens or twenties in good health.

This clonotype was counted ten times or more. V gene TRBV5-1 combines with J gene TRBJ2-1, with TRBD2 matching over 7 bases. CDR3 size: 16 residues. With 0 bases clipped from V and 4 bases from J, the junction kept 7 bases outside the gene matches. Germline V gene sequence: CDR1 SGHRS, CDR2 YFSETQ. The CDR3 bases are TGCGCCAGCAGCTTGGCCGCTAGCGGAGGGTACAATGAGCAGTTCTTC. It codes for CASSLAASGGYNEQFF.

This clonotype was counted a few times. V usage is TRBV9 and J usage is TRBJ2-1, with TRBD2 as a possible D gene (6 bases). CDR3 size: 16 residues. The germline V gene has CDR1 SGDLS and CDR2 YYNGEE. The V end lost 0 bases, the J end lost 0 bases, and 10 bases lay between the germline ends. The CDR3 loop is CASSVEGGLSYNEQFF. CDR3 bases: TGTGCCAGCAGCGTAGAGGGAGGCCTCTCCTACAATGAGCAGTTCTTC.

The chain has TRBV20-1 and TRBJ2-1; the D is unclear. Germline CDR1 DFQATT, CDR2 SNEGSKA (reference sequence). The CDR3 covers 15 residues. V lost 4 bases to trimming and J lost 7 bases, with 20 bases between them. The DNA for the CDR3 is TGCAGTGCTACCAATCCCAGAGAAAAAGGGAATGAGCAGTTCTTC. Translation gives CSATNPREKGNEQFF.

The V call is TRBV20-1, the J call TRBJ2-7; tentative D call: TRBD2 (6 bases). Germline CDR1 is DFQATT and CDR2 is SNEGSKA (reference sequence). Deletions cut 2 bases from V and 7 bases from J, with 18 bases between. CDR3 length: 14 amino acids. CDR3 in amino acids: CSARFWDSPGEQYF. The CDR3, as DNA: TGCAGTGCTAGATTCTGGGACTCCCCGGGAGAGCAGTACTTC.

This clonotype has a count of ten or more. CDR3 residues: CASSFSGGNTEAFF. The CDR3 bases are TGTGCCAGCAGCTTCTCCGGGGGGAACACTGAAGCTTTCTTT. J is TRBJ1-1 and V is TRBV12-3 or TRBV12-4; D might be TRBD1 (5 bases). The CDR3 contains 14 residues. V was pared by 6 bases and J by 1 base, with 12 bases between.

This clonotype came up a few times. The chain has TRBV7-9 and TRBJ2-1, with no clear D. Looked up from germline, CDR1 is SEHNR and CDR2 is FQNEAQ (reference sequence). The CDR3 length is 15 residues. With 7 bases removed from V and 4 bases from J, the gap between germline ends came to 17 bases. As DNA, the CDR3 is TGTGCCAGCATCTCCACCGTTTTTATGTACAATGAGCAGTTCTTC. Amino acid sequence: CASISTVFMYNEQFF.

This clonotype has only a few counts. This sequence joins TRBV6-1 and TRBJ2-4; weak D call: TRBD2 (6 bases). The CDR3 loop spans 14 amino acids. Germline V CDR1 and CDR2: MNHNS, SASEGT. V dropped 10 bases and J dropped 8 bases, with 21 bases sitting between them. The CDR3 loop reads CATLASSARDIQYF. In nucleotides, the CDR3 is TGTGCCACCCTTGCCTCTAGCGCTCGGGACATTCAGTACTTC.

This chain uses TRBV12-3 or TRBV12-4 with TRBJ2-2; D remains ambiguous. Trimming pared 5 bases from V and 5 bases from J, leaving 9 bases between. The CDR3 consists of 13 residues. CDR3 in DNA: TGTGCCAGCAGTCCGATCCCGACCGGGGAGCTGTTTTTT. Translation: CASSPIPTGELFF.

CDR3 bases: TGCAGTGCTAGAATAAGCGTTTGGGAGACCCAGTACTTC. Its protein is CSARISVWETQYF. V is TRBV20-1 and J is TRBJ2-5; D is unclear. V was clipped by 2 bases and J by 5 bases, with 12 bases between them. The CDR3 runs to 13 residues. The V gene's germline CDR1 is DFQATT and CDR2 SNEGSKA (reference sequence).

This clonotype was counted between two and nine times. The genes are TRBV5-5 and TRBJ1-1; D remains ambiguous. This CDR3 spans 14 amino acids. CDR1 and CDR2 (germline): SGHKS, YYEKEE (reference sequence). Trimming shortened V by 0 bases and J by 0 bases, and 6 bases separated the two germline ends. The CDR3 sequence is CASSLGNMNTEAFF. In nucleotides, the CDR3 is TGTGCCAGCAGCTTGGGTAACATGAACACTGAAGCTTTCTTT.

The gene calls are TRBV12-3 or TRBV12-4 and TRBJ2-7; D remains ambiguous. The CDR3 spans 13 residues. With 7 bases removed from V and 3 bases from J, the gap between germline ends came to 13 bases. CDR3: CASTPSLYYEQYF. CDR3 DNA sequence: TGTGCCAGCACCCCGTCCCTCTACTACGAGCAGTACTTC.

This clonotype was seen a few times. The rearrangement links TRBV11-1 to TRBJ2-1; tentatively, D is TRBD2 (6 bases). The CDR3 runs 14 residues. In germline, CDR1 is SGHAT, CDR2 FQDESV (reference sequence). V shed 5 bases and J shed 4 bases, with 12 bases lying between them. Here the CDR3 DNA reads TGTGCCAGCAGCCATGGGCGGGGATACAATGAGCAGTTCTTC. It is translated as CASSHGRGYNEQFF. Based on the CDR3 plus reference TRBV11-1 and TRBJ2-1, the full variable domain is EAEVAQSPRYKITEKSQAVAFWCDPISGHATLYWYRQILGQGPELLVQFQDESVVDDSQLPKDRFSAERLKGVDSTLKIQPAELGDSAMYLCASSHGRGYNEQFFGPGTRLTVL.

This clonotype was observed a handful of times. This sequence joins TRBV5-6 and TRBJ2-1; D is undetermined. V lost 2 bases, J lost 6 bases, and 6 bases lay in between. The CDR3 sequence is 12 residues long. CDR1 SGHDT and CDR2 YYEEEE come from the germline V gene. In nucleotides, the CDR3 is TGTGCCAGCAGCTTCTCGGTCAATGAGCAGTTCTTC. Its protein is CASSFSVNEQFF.

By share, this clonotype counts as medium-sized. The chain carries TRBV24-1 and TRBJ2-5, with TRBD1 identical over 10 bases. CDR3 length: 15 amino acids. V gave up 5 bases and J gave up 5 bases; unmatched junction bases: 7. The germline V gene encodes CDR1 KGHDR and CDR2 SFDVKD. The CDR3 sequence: CATSAGTGDLETQYF. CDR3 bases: TGTGCCACCAGTGCCGGGACAGGGGACCTGGAGACCCAGTACTTC.

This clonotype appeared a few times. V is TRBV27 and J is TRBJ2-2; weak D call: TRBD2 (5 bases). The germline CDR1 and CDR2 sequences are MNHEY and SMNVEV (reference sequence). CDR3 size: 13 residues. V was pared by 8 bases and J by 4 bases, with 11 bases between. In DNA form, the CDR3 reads TGTGCCAGCTTGTCCCGGGGCACCGGGGAGCTGTTTTTT. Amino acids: CASLSRGTGELFF.

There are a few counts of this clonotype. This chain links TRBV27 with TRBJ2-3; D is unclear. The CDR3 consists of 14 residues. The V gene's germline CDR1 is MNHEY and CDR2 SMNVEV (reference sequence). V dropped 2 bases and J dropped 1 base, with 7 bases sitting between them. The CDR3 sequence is CASSLKRGTDTQYF. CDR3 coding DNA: TGTGCCAGCAGTTTAAAAAGGGGCACAGATACGCAGTATTTT.

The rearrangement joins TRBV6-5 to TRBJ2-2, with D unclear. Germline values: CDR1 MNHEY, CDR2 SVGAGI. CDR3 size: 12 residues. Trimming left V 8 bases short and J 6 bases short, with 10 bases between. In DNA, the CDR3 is TGTGCCAGCGGTCAGTCGGCCGGGGAGCTGTTTTTT. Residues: CASGQSAGELFF.

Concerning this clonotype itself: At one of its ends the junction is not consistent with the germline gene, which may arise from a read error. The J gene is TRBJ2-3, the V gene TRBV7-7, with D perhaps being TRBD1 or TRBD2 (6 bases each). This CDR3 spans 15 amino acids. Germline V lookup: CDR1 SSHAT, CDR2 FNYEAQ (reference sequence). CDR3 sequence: CASSLVGGQADTQYF. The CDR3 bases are TGTGCTAGCAGCTTAGTGGGGGGCCAGGCAGATACGCAGTATTTT.